This T cell receptor (beta chain) was documented in a study of human T cells and chemical hapten exposure. Study details: Each patient's scalp received weekly diphenylcyclopropenone throughout the approximately 24-week study. Alopecia areata, totalis or universalis affected patients, mainly female.

TCRdb reprocessed the RACE reads with MiXCR, giving one entry per CDR3 protein. The sample consists of about 120,000 distinct CDR3 sequences, roughly 13% of them appearing once. This CDR3 region has 11 residues. With 6 bases removed from V and 3 bases from J, the gap between germline ends came to 9 bases. Germline V CDR1 and CDR2: DFQATT, SNEGSKA (reference sequence). As to time point: pre-sensitization, week 0. The treatment: therapeutic diphenylcyclopropenone sensitization with weekly scalp DPC. Prior to each patch test being applied, blood was drawn. This chain connects TRBV20-1 to TRBJ2-7, with D maybe TRBD1 (5 bases). The material was whole blood, obtained in connection with sensitization to the hapten diphenylcyclopropenone (DPC). This receptor was obtained from a woman between 18 and 30 years old with alopecia areata. Some clones in this sample may be carry-over from other donors' samples. The CDR3 reads CSARQSYEQYF. The DNA for the CDR3 is TGCAGTGCGCGACAGAGCTACGAGCAGTACTTC.